The rows below give T cell receptor beta chains drawn from one sample of a study of regulatory T cells in long-lasting Graves disease. TCRdb passed the multiplex PCR reads through MiXCR, listing each CDR3 protein once. The sample comprises some 440,000 distinct CDR3 sequences, about a fifth of which are singletons, and 7.8% rests with the top ten. The sequencing here drew on peripheral blood mononuclear cells (PBMCs), taken when the disease was refractory, from a patient treated with antithyroid drugs. These receptors were taken from a female donor with Graves disease. CDR3s include the opening cysteine and the closing phenylalanine or tryptophan. The D gene is left open where the match is weak. Size tells how often a clone was seen (once, few, many) or the class of an expanded clone, and some rows leave it out.

d_gene: -
abundance: -
j_gene: TRBJ1-6
v_gene: TRBV27
CDR3nt: TGTGCCAGCAGTGAACAGGGAGAGTCGGGGAATTCACCCCTCCACTTT
CDR3aa: CASSEQGESGNSPLHF

d_gene: -
abundance: many
j_gene: TRBJ1-2
v_gene: TRBV29-1
CDR3nt: TGCAGCGTTGATGAAAAAGCGGGACACCCTAACTATGGCTACACCTTC
CDR3aa: CSVDEKAGHPNYGYTF

d_gene: TRBD1
abundance: few
j_gene: TRBJ1-2
v_gene: TRBV10-3
CDR3nt: TGTGCCATCAGTGAGACACCAGGGGGCGCTGGCTACACCTTC
CDR3aa: CAISETPGGAGYTF

d_gene: -
abundance: many
j_gene: TRBJ1-4
v_gene: TRBV6-1
CDR3nt: TGTGCCAGCAGGCAAAAGGCGCGGGGCATAGAGGAAAAACTGTTTTTT
CDR3aa: CASRQKARGIEEKLFF

d_gene: -
abundance: few
j_gene: TRBJ1-5
v_gene: TRBV12-3/TRBV12-4
CDR3nt: TGTGCCAGCAGGGGACCCTTACCCAATCAGCCCCAGCATTTT
CDR3aa: CASRGPLPNQPQHF

d_gene: -
abundance: -
j_gene: TRBJ1-1
v_gene: TRBV11-2
CDR3nt: TGTGCCAGCAGCTTAGATCACTTTAGGAAGGAAGCTTTCTTT
CDR3aa: CASSLDHFRKEAFF

d_gene: -
abundance: -
j_gene: TRBJ2-7
v_gene: TRBV7-9
CDR3nt: TGTGCCAGCAGCTCGAGTTACAGGGCTCCCTCCTACGAGCAGTACTTC
CDR3aa: CASSSSYRAPSYEQYF

d_gene: -
abundance: many
j_gene: TRBJ2-2
v_gene: TRBV5-1
CDR3nt: TGCGCCAGCAGCCTCCATAGAGGGGGCACCGGGGAGCTGTTTTTT
CDR3aa: CASSLHRGGTGELFF

d_gene: TRBD2
abundance: -
j_gene: TRBJ2-1
v_gene: TRBV4-1
CDR3nt: TGCGCCAGCAGCCAGGAACTAGCGGGAGGGCCAAATGAGCAGTTCTTC
CDR3aa: CASSQELAGGPNEQFF

d_gene: -
abundance: -
j_gene: TRBJ2-7
v_gene: TRBV24-1
CDR3nt: TGTGCCACCAGTGATCCTCTAGTTGGATACGAGCAGTACTTC
CDR3aa: CATSDPLVGYEQYF

d_gene: -
abundance: few
j_gene: TRBJ2-5
v_gene: TRBV19
CDR3nt: TGTGCCAGTAAAACCGGGACGGACCAAGAGACCCAGTACTTC
CDR3aa: CASKTGTDQETQYF

d_gene: -
abundance: many
j_gene: TRBJ1-2
v_gene: TRBV7-9
CDR3nt: TGTGCCAGCAGCTTAGGTCCCCCCTATCGGGGCTACACCTTC
CDR3aa: CASSLGPPYRGYTF

d_gene: TRBD1
abundance: many
j_gene: TRBJ1-2
v_gene: TRBV12-3/TRBV12-4
CDR3nt: TGTGCCAGCAGCCGTGGGGGACAGTTCTATGGCTACACCTTC
CDR3aa: CASSRGGQFYGYTF

d_gene: -
abundance: many
j_gene: TRBJ1-2
v_gene: TRBV11-2
CDR3nt: TGTGCCAGCGGAATCTTGGGCAGTTTGAATGGCTACACCTTC
CDR3aa: CASGILGSLNGYTF

d_gene: TRBD2
abundance: few
j_gene: TRBJ2-1
v_gene: TRBV12-5
CDR3nt: TGTGCTAGTGGTTTGGTTGCTAGCGGGAGGTACTGGGATGAGCAGTTCTTC
CDR3aa: CASGLVASGRYWDEQFF

d_gene: -
abundance: many
j_gene: TRBJ2-5
v_gene: TRBV28
CDR3nt: TGTGCCAGCAGCCCGGGACTCACCCGGGCAGAGACCCAGTACTTC
CDR3aa: CASSPGLTRAETQYF

d_gene: TRBD1
abundance: many
j_gene: TRBJ1-4
v_gene: TRBV12-3/TRBV12-4
CDR3nt: TGTGCCAGCAGTCTAGGGGGACAGGGGGGAAAGAATGAAAAACTGTTTTTT
CDR3aa: CASSLGGQGGKNEKLFF

d_gene: -
abundance: -
j_gene: TRBJ2-7
v_gene: TRBV27
CDR3nt: TGTGCCAGCGGTATCGCAGACGGGTACGAGCAGTACTTC
CDR3aa: CASGIADGYEQYF

d_gene: -
abundance: few
j_gene: TRBJ2-7
v_gene: TRBV20-1
CDR3nt: TGCAGTGCTAGTCTCCACGAGCAGTACTTC
CDR3aa: CSASLHEQYF

d_gene: TRBD1
abundance: many
j_gene: TRBJ2-7
v_gene: TRBV5-1
CDR3nt: TGCGCCAGCAGCCCGGAAGGGACAGGGGGCCACGAGCAGTACTTC
CDR3aa: CASSPEGTGGHEQYF

d_gene: -
abundance: many
j_gene: TRBJ2-7
v_gene: TRBV29-1
CDR3nt: TGCAGCGTTGTAACAGGAATGATTGTCTACGAGCAGTACTTC
CDR3aa: CSVVTGMIVYEQYF

d_gene: -
abundance: -
j_gene: TRBJ1-1
v_gene: TRBV7-9
CDR3nt: TGTGCCAGCAGCTTCAGGAGAGGCACTGAAGCTTTCTTT
CDR3aa: CASSFRRGTEAFF

d_gene: TRBD2
abundance: -
j_gene: TRBJ2-7
v_gene: TRBV6-9
CDR3nt: TGTGCCAGCAGTTACCTAGCGGGAGGGAATGGGCAGTACTTC
CDR3aa: CASSYLAGGNGQYF

d_gene: -
abundance: -
j_gene: TRBJ1-5
v_gene: TRBV6-9
CDR3nt: TGTGCCAGCAGTTCCGGGCCCCAGCATTTT
CDR3aa: CASSSGPQHF

d_gene: TRBD2
abundance: -
j_gene: TRBJ2-7
v_gene: TRBV5-4
CDR3nt: TGTGCCAGCAGCCAAGAGGTGCCTGGACTAGCAATTGAGCAGTACTTC
CDR3aa: CASSQEVPGLAIEQYF

d_gene: -
abundance: few
j_gene: TRBJ1-1
v_gene: TRBV19
CDR3nt: TGTGCCAGTAGTGCGCGACGTGGGGACTACACTGAAGCTTTCTTT
CDR3aa: CASSARRGDYTEAFF

d_gene: TRBD1
abundance: -
j_gene: TRBJ2-2
v_gene: TRBV3-1
CDR3nt: TGTGCCAGCAACCTTCAGACAGGGGACTACACCGGGGAGCTGTTTTTT
CDR3aa: CASNLQTGDYTGELFF

d_gene: -
abundance: many
j_gene: TRBJ2-7
v_gene: TRBV12-3/TRBV12-4
CDR3nt: TGTGCCAGCAGCATTGGCCAGGGCCCCTACGAGCAGTACTTC
CDR3aa: CASSIGQGPYEQYF

d_gene: TRBD2
abundance: -
j_gene: TRBJ2-7
v_gene: TRBV28
CDR3nt: TGTGCCAGCAGTCCAGCGGGACTACTCTACGAGCAGTACTTC
CDR3aa: CASSPAGLLYEQYF

d_gene: TRBD1
abundance: many
j_gene: TRBJ1-5
v_gene: TRBV28
CDR3nt: TGTGCCAGCAGTTTTTCAGGGGGCGGGAGCAATCAGCCCCAGCATTTT
CDR3aa: CASSFSGGGSNQPQHF

d_gene: TRBD2
abundance: few
j_gene: TRBJ2-7
v_gene: TRBV7-9
CDR3nt: TGTGCCAGCAGCGGCACTAGCGGGGTCTCCAACGAGCAGTACTTC
CDR3aa: CASSGTSGVSNEQYF

d_gene: -
abundance: -
j_gene: TRBJ1-5
v_gene: TRBV19
CDR3nt: TGTGCCAGCCTCCCTAGGGGTAATAGCAATCAGCCCCAGCATTTT
CDR3aa: CASLPRGNSNQPQHF

d_gene: -
abundance: -
j_gene: TRBJ2-4
v_gene: TRBV29-1
CDR3nt: TGCAGCCCCGCGGGACGGGGAAACATTCAGTACTTC
CDR3aa: CSPAGRGNIQYF

d_gene: -
abundance: many
j_gene: TRBJ2-5
v_gene: TRBV12-3/TRBV12-4
CDR3nt: TGTGCCAGCAGTCCGTTGGGGACTCCTCGGCCAGAGACCCAGTACTTC
CDR3aa: CASSPLGTPRPETQYF